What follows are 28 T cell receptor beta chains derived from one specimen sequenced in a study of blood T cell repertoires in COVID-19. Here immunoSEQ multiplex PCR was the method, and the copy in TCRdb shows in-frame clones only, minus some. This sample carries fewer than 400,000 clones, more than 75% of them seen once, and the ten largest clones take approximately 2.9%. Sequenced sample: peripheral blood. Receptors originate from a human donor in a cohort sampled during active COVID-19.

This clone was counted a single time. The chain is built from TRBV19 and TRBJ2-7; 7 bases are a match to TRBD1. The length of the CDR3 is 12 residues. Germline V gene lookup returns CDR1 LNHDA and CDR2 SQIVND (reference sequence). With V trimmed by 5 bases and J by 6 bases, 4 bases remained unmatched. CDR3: CASSWGQTEQYF. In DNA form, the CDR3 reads TGTGCCAGTAGTTGGGGACAGACCGAGCAGTACTTC. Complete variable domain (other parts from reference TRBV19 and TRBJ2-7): DGGITQSPKYLFRKEGQNVTLSCEQNLNHDAMYWYRQDPGQGLRLIYYSQIVNDFQKGDIAEGYSVSREKKESFPLTVTSAQKNPTAFYLCASSWGQTEQYFGPGTRLTVT.

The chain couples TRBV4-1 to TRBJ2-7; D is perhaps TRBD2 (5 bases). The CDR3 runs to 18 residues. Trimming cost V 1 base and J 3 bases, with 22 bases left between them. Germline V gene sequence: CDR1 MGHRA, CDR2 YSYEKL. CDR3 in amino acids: CASSQVWLRTSLLYEQYF. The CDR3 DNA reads TGCGCCAGCAGCCAAGTATGGTTGCGGACTTCGTTACTCTACGAGCAGTACTTC.

The CDR3, as DNA: TGTGCCAGCAGCAGGACAGGGACCAGCAATCAGCCCCAGCATTTT. This translates into CASSRTGTSNQPQHF. The V gene is TRBV5-6, the J gene TRBJ1-5; 8 positions match TRBD1. J lost 1 base, V lost 4 bases, and 4 bases had no gene match. Germline V gives CDR1 SGHDT, CDR2 YYEEEE. The CDR3 is 15 residues long.

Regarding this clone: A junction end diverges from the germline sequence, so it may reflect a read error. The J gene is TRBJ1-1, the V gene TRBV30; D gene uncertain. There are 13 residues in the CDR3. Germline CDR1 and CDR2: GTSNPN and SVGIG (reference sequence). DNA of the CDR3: TGTGCCCGGAGCGGGTTTTTGAACACTGAAGCTTTCTTT. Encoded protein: CARSGFLNTEAFF.

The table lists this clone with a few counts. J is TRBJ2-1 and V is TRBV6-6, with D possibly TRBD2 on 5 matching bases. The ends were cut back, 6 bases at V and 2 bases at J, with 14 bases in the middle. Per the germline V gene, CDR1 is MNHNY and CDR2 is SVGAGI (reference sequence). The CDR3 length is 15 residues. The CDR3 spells CASRRREATYNEQFF. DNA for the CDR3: TGTGCCAGCAGGCGCCGGGAAGCGACCTACAATGAGCAGTTCTTC.

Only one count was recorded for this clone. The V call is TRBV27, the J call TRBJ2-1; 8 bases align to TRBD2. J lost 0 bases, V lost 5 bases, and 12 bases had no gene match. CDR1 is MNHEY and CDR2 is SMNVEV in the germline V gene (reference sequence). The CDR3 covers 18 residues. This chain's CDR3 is CASSPGLARSVSYNEQFF. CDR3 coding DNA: TGTGCCAGCAGTCCCGGACTAGCTCGCTCAGTCTCCTACAATGAGCAGTTCTTC.

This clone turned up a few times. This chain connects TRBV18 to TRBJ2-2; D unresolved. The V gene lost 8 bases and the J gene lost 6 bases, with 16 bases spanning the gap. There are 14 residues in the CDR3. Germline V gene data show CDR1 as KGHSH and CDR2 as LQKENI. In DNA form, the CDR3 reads TGTGCCAGCCATCGAACTACGGCAGCCGGGGAGCTGTTTTTT. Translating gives CASHRTTAAGELFF.

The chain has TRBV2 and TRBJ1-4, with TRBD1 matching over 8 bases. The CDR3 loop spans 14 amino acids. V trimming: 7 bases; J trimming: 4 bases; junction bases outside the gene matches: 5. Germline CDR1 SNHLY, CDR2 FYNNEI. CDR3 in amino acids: CASTWTGSNEKLFF. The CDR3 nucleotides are TGTGCCAGCACCTGGACAGGGAGTAATGAAAAACTGTTTTTT.

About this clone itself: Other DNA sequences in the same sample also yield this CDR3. The CDR3 region is CASSLDRGREKLFF. The DNA for the CDR3 is TGTGCCAGCAGCCTTGACAGGGGGCGTGAAAAACTGTTTTTT. This chain joins TRBV5-4 and TRBJ1-4, with 10 bases matching TRBD1. Germline lookup yields CDR1 SGHNT and CDR2 YYREEE (reference sequence). V lost 4 bases to trimming and J lost 7 bases; unmatched junction nucleotides: 4. This CDR3 region has 14 residues.

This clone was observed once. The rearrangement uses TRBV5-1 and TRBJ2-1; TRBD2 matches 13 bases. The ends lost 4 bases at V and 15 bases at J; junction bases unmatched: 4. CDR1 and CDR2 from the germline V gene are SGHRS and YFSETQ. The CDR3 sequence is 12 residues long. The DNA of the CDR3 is TGCGCCAGCAGCCTGGGACTAGCGGGGACGTTCTTC. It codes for CASSLGLAGTFF.

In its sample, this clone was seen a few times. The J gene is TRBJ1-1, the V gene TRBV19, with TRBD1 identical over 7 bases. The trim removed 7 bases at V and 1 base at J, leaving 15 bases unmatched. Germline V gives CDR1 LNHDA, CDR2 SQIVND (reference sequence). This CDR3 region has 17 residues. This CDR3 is CASKSGAGGQKNTEAFF. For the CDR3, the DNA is TGTGCCAGTAAGTCGGGGGCTGGGGGACAGAAGAACACTGAAGCTTTCTTT.

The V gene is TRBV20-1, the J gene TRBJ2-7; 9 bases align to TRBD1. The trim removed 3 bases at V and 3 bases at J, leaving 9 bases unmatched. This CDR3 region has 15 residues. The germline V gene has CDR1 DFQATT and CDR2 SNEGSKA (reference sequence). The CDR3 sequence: CSASAGTGHSYEQYF. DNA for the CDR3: TGCAGTGCTAGTGCTGGGACAGGGCATAGCTACGAGCAGTACTTC.

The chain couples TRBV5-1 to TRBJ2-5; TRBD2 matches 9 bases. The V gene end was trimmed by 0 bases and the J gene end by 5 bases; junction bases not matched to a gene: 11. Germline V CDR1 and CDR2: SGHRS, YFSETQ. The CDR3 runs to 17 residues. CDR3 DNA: TGCGCCAGCAGCTTGGAGCTGATTGCGGGGGGGCCCGAGACCCAGTACTTC. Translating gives CASSLELIAGGPETQYF.

The CDR3 bases are TGTGCCAGCAGTGATACCGGGACTAGGCAAGAGACCCAGTACTTC. Protein: CASSDTGTRQETQYF. J is TRBJ2-5 and V is TRBV6-1; 8 bases fit TRBD2. The CDR3 totals 15 residues. CDR1 and CDR2 from the germline V gene are MNHNS and SASEGT. Losses at the gene ends were 3 bases for V and 2 bases for J; bases not matched to a gene: 5.

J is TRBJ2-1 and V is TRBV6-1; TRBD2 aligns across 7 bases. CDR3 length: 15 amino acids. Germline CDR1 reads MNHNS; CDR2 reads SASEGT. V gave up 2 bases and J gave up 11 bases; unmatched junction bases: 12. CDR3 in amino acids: CASSESPPQGGQQFF. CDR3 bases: TGTGCCAGCAGTGAAAGCCCCCCTCAGGGAGGGCAGCAGTTCTTC.

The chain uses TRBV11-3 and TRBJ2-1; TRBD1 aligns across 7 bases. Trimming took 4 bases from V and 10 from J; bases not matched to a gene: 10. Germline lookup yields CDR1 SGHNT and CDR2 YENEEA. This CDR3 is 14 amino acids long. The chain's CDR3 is CASSSGSPGQEQFF. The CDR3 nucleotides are TGTGCCAGCAGCTCGGGAAGCCCGGGACAGGAGCAGTTCTTC.

The DNA for the CDR3 is TGTGCCAGTACCACAGGGATAAACACCGGGGAGCTGTTTTTT. It is translated as CASTTGINTGELFF. The chain combines TRBV3-1 (or the pseudogene TRBV3-2) with TRBJ2-2; D may be TRBD1 (6 bases). Trimming pared 9 bases from V and 2 bases from J, leaving 13 bases between. The CDR3 consists of 14 residues. Looked up from germline, CDR1 is LGHDT and CDR2 is YNNKEL (reference sequence).

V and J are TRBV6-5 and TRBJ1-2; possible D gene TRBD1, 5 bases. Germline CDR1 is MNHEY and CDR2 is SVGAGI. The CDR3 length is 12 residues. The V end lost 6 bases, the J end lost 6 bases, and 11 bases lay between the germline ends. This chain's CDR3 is CASRWGVDGYTF. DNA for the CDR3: TGTGCCAGCAGGTGGGGGGTTGATGGCTACACCTTC.

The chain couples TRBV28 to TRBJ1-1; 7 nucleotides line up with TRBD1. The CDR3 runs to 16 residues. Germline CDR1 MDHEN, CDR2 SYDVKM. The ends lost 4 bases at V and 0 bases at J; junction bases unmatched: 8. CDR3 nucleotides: TGTGCCAGCAGTTCCGGGACAGCAGACATGAACACTGAAGCTTTCTTT. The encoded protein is CASSSGTADMNTEAFF.

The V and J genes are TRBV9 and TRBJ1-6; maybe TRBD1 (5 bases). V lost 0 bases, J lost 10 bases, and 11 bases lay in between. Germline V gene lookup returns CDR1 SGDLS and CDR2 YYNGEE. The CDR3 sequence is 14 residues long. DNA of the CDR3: TGTGCCAGCAGCGTAGGGGGGGTTGGATCACCCCTCCACTTT. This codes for CASSVGGVGSPLHF.

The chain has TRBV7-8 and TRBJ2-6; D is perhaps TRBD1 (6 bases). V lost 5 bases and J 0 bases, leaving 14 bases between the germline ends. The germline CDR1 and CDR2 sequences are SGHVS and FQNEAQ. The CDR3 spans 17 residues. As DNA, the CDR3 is TGTGCCAGCAGCCCATGGGGGCGGAGCTCTGGGGCCAACGTCCTGACTTTC. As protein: CASSPWGRSSGANVLTF.

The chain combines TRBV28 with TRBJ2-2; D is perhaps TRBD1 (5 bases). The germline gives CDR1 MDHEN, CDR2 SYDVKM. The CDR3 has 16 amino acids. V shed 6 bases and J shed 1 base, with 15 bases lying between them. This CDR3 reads CASSTTGQGNTGELFF. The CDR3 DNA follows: TGTGCCAGCAGCACGACCGGGCAGGGGAACACCGGGGAGCTGTTTTTT. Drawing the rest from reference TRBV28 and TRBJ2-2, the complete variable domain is DVKVTQSSRYLVKRTGEKVFLECVQDMDHENMFWYRQDPGLGLRLIYFSYDVKMKEKGDIPEGYSVSREKKERFSLILESASTNQTSMYLCASSTTGQGNTGELFFGEGSRLTVL.

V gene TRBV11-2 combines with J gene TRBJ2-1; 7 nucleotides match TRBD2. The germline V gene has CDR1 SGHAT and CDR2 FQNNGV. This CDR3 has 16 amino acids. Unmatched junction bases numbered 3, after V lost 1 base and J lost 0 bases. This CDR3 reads CASSLGRGSSYNEQFF. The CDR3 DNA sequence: TGTGCCAGCAGCTTAGGTCGCGGGAGCTCCTACAATGAGCAGTTCTTC. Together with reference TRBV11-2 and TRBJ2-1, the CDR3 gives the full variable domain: EAGVAQSPRYKIIEKRQSVAFWCNPISGHATLYWYQQILGQGPKLLIQFQNNGVVDDSQLPKDRFSAERLKGVDSTLKIQPAKLEDSAVYLCASSLGRGSSYNEQFFGPGTRLTVL.

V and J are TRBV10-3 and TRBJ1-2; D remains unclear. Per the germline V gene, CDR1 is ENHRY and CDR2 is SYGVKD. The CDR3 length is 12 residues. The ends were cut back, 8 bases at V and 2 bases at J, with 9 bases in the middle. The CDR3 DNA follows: TGTGCCATCCGAACTTCCAACTATGGCTACACCTTC. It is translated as CAIRTSNYGYTF.

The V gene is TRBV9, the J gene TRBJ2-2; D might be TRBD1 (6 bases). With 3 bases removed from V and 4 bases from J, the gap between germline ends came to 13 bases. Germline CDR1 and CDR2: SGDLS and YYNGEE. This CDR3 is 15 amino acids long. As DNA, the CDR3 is TGTGCCAGCAGCGCACAACAGGGTCGCACCGGGGAGCTGTTTTTT. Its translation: CASSAQQGRTGELFF.

The CDR3: CASRGTGRGDDEQFF. The CDR3 coding sequence is TGTGCCAGCAGGGGGACAGGAAGAGGCGATGATGAGCAGTTCTTC. The chain employs TRBV21-1 and TRBJ2-1; the D call of TRBD1 is as the table states it, not checked on the DNA. TRBV21-1 is labeled a pseudogene. There are 15 residues in the CDR3.

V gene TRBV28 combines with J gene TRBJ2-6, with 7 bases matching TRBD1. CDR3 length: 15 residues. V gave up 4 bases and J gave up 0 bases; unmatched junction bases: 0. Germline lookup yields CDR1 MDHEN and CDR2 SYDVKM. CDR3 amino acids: CASSSGGSGANVLTF. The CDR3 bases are TGTGCCAGCAGTTCAGGGGGCTCTGGGGCCAACGTCCTGACTTTC. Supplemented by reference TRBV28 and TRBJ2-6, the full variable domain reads DVKVTQSSRYLVKRTGEKVFLECVQDMDHENMFWYRQDPGLGLRLIYFSYDVKMKEKGDIPEGYSVSREKKERFSLILESASTNQTSMYLCASSSGGSGANVLTFGAGSRLTVL.

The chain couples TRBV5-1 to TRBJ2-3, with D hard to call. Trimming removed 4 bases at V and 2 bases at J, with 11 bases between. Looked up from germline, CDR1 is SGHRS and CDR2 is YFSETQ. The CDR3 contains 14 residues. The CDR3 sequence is CASSATTNTDTQYF. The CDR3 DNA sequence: TGCGCCAGCAGCGCAACTACAAACACAGATACGCAGTATTTT.